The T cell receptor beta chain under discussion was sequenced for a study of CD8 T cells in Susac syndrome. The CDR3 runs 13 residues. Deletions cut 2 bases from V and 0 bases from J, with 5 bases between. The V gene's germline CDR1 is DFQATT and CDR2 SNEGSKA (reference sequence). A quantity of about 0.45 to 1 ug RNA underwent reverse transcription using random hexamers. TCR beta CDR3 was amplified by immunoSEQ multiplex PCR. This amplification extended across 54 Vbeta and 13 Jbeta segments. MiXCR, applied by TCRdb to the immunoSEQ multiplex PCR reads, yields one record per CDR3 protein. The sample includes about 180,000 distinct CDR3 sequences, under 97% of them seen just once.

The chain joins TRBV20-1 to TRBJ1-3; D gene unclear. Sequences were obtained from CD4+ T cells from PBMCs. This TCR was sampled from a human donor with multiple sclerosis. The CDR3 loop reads CSARTVSGNTIYF. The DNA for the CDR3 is TGCAGTGCTAGAACCGTCTCTGGAAACACCATATATTTT.